Reported below is one T cell receptor (beta chain). TCRdb redid the calling of the 5' RACE reads with MiXCR, one entry per CDR3 protein. This table has nearly 100,000 distinct CDR3 sequences, roughly 15% appearing once. The CDR3 length is 16 residues. From germline, CDR1 is KGHDR and CDR2 SFDVKD. The V gene end was trimmed by 4 bases and the J gene end by 4 bases; junction bases not matched to a gene: 9. This sample was included in a study of T cells of healthy individuals. The TCR sequence derives from a human donor in good health. The V and J genes are TRBV24-1 and TRBJ2-5, with 9 nucleotides matching TRBD1. Here the CDR3 DNA reads TGTGCCACCAGTGACTCCGGGACAGGGAACCGAGAGACCCAGTACTTC. Translation gives CATSDSGTGNRETQYF.